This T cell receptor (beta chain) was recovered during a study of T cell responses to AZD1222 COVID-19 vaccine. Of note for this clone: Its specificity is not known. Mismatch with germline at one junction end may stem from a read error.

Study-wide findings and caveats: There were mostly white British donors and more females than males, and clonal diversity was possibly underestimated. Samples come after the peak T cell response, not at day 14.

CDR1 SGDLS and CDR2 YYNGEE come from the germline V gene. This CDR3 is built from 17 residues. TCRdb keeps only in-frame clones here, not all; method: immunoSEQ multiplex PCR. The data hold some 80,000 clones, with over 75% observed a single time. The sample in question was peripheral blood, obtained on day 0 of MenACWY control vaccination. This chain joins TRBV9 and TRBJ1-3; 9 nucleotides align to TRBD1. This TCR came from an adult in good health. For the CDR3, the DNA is TGTGCCGGCAGCGTAGGGGGGACAGGGACGTCTGGAAACACCATATATTTT. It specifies CAGSVGGTGTSGNTIYF.